These 21 T cell receptor beta chains originate from one sample sequenced in a study of blood T cell repertoires in COVID-19. Libraries were prepared by immunoSEQ multiplex PCR; TCRdb keeps only in-frame clonotypes and omits some of them. The data hold roughly 420,000 clones, with roughly 90% observed a single time. Sequencing input: PBMCs or T cells enriched from blood (not recorded which). The source of these receptors is a woman aged 30 to 39 with acute COVID-19.

V and J are TRBV12-3 or TRBV12-4 and TRBJ1-2, with a weak D call TRBD1 (5 bases). CDR3 length: 12 residues. V lost 10 bases, J lost 9 bases, and 18 bases lay in between. The CDR3 sequence: CATSTASLRYTF. The CDR3 nucleotides read TGTGCCACCTCGACAGCATCCCTGCGCTACACCTTC.

The chain recombines TRBV6-2 or TRBV6-3 with TRBJ2-1; 7 bases agree with TRBD2. V shed 3 bases, J shed 4 bases, and the junction held 18 bases outside the gene matches. The germline V gene encodes CDR1 MNHEY and CDR2 SVGEGT. The CDR3 covers 19 residues. The CDR3 spells CASSYEVRAGLRGYNEQFF. The CDR3, as DNA: TGTGCCAGCAGTTATGAGGTACGGGCGGGACTAAGGGGATACAATGAGCAGTTCTTC.

V gene TRBV5-4 combines with J gene TRBJ1-2, with TRBD1 matching 7 bases. Per germline, CDR1 SGHNT and CDR2 YYREEE (reference sequence). The J segment lost 3 bases and the V segment lost 0 bases, leaving 5 bases of the junction unmatched. CDR3 length equals 15 residues. Here the CDR3 reads CASSLGSGQHYGYTF. The CDR3 nucleotides are TGTGCCAGCAGCTTGGGTTCGGGACAGCACTATGGCTACACCTTC.

The chain uses TRBV18 and TRBJ2-7; TRBD1 might be the D (7 bases). Trimming cost V 4 bases and J 3 bases, with 22 bases left between them. From germline, CDR1 is KGHSH and CDR2 LQKENI. The CDR3 runs 17 residues. The CDR3 loop reads CASSLIVTGSGVYEQYF. For the CDR3, the DNA is TGTGCCAGCTCACTCATCGTGACAGGGTCGGGAGTCTACGAGCAGTACTTC.

The CDR3 DNA reads as TGTGCCAGTAGTTACAGGGGAGGAGGCTATGGCTACACCTTC. This sequence encodes CASSYRGGGYGYTF. The genes are TRBV19 and TRBJ1-2; 7 nucleotides align to TRBD1. The junction had 7 bases not matched to a gene; V was cut back by 5 bases and J by 4 bases. The CDR3 totals 14 residues. Germline-derived CDR1 and CDR2 are LNHDA and SQIVND (reference sequence).

J is TRBJ1-4 and V is TRBV7-9; 7 nucleotides agree with TRBD1. Germline lookup yields CDR1 SEHNR and CDR2 FQNEAQ (reference sequence). CDR3 size: 14 residues. With 6 bases clipped from V and 6 bases from J, the junction kept 7 bases outside the gene matches. The DNA of the CDR3 is TGTGCCAGCAGTGGGGGTAGGGGGCATGAAAAACTGTTTTTT. As protein: CASSGGRGHEKLFF. Full variable domain (remainder filled in from reference TRBV7-9 and TRBJ1-4): DTGVSQNPRHKITKRGQNVTFRCDPISEHNRLYWYRQTLGQGPEFLTYFQNEAQLEKSRLLSDRFSAERPKGSFSTLEIQRTEQGDSAMYLCASSGGRGHEKLFFGSGTQLSVL.

This clone has a single count. The chain employs TRBV5-6 and TRBJ1-2; D gene unclear. Looked up from germline, CDR1 is SGHDT and CDR2 is YYEEEE. The CDR3 extends over 14 amino acids. V was pared by 0 bases and J by 4 bases, with 10 bases between. The CDR3 here is CASSLARGLYGYTF. In nucleotides, the CDR3 is TGTGCCAGCAGCTTGGCTCGGGGTCTCTATGGCTACACCTTC.

In its sample, this clone was seen a few times. J is TRBJ1-6 and V is TRBV6-5, with 7 bases identical to TRBD1. CDR1 and CDR2 from the germline V gene are MNHEY and SVGAGI. The V segment lost 0 bases and the J segment 10 bases; nucleotides outside the gene matches: 9. CDR3 length: 16 amino acids. The CDR3 nucleotides read TGTGCCAGCAGTTACTCGATGGTGACAGGGACCTCACCCCTCCACTTT. Amino acid sequence: CASSYSMVTGTSPLHF.

The rearrangement joins TRBV5-1 to TRBJ2-3; 11 bases are shared with TRBD2. Germline-derived CDR1 and CDR2 are SGHRS and YFSETQ. The V and J ends lost 2 bases and 6 bases, in that order; junction bases with no gene match: 11. The CDR3 is made up of 17 amino acids. The CDR3 bases are TGCGCCAGCAGCTTTGCCCTCCTAGCGGGGGGCCCCGATACGCAGTATTTT. It is translated as CASSFALLAGGPDTQYF.

This clone has just one count. The V gene is TRBV7-6, the J gene TRBJ1-1, with D unclear. The CDR3 length is 10 residues. V was clipped by 10 bases and J by 10 bases, with 13 bases between them. Germline V gene sequence: CDR1 SGHVS, CDR2 FNYEAQ. The CDR3 loop reads CATRHPSAFF. The CDR3 DNA sequence: TGTGCCACTCGACATCCTTCAGCTTTCTTT.

The J gene is TRBJ2-4, the V gene TRBV7-9; the D gene is possibly TRBD1 (6 bases). V was pared by 1 base and J by 0 bases, with 19 bases between. The CDR3 spans 19 residues. Germline CDR1 SEHNR, CDR2 FQNEAQ (reference sequence). CDR3 residues: CASSLVRFGQSLAKNIQYF. The CDR3 coding sequence is TGTGCCAGCAGCTTAGTGAGGTTCGGACAGTCCCTAGCCAAAAACATTCAGTACTTC.

This chain's CDR3 is CASITRASSTEAFF. CDR3 bases: TGTGCCAGCATTACCAGGGCGTCCTCCACTGAAGCTTTCTTT. The chain recombines TRBV27 with TRBJ1-1, with D possibly TRBD1 on 5 matching bases. The length of the CDR3 is 14 residues. CDR1 and CDR2 from the germline V gene are MNHEY and SMNVEV (reference sequence). Between the trimmed V and J ends, which lost 7 bases and 4 bases, there was a span of 16 bases.

V gene TRBV9 combines with J gene TRBJ1-1; D is unclear. The CDR3 is 14 residues long. V gave up 4 bases and J gave up 4 bases, with 14 bases separating them. Per the germline V gene, CDR1 is SGDLS and CDR2 is YYNGEE. In DNA, the CDR3 is TGTGCCAGCAGCTATGCGCCTATTGGCACTGAAGCTTTCTTT. Amino acids: CASSYAPIGTEAFF.

V gene TRBV30 combines with J gene TRBJ1-5; D uncertain. Germline values: CDR1 GTSNPN, CDR2 SVGIG (reference sequence). Trimming cost V 3 bases and J 4 bases, with 7 bases left between them. This CDR3 comprises 12 residues. This CDR3 reads CAWSPSNQPQHF. DNA for the CDR3: TGTGCCTGGAGCCCTAGTAATCAGCCCCAGCATTTT. Using reference TRBV30 and TRBJ1-5 for the parts outside the CDR3, the full variable domain is SQTIHQWPATLVQPVGSPLSLECTVEGTSNPNLYWYRQAAGRGLQLLFYSVGIGQISSEVPQNLSASRPQDRQFILSSKKLLLSDSGFYLCAWSPSNQPQHFGDGTRLSIL.

The V and J genes are TRBV24-1 and TRBJ1-5; maybe TRBD1 (6 bases). From germline, CDR1 is KGHDR and CDR2 SFDVKD. Deletions cut 8 bases from V and 0 bases from J, with 10 bases between. This CDR3 is built from 14 residues. This CDR3 reads CATKDSYSNQPQHF. CDR3 nucleotides: TGTGCCACCAAGGACAGCTATAGCAATCAGCCCCAGCATTTT.

The chain couples TRBV9 to TRBJ2-6; D might be TRBD1 (5 bases). This CDR3 is built from 15 residues. V was clipped by 0 bases and J by 1 base, with 5 bases between them. Per germline, CDR1 SGDLS and CDR2 YYNGEE. Here the CDR3 DNA reads TGTGCCAGCAGCGTAGAGGGGTCTGGGGCCAACGTCCTGACTTTC. It translates to CASSVEGSGANVLTF.

This clone was seen a few times. This same CDR3 is encoded by further DNA sequences in the sample. This rearrangement joins TRBV30 to TRBJ2-7; TRBD1 is a possible D gene (6 bases). This CDR3 region has 13 residues. The V gene lost 2 bases and the J gene lost 4 bases, with 12 bases spanning the gap. The germline V gene has CDR1 GTSNPN and CDR2 SVGIG (reference sequence). CDR3 protein: CAWSPGQPYEQYF. DNA for the CDR3: TGTGCCTGGAGTCCCGGACAGCCTTACGAGCAGTACTTC.

The V call is TRBV5-5, the J call TRBJ2-2, with D perhaps matching TRBD1 (6 bases). Trimming took off 2 bases at V and 0 bases at J, with 8 bases between the two ends. Per germline, CDR1 SGHKS and CDR2 YYEKEE (reference sequence). There are 15 residues in the CDR3. The CDR3 region has the DNA TGTGCCAGCAGCTTCTGGACAGCGAACACCGGGGAGCTGTTTTTT. Amino acids: CASSFWTANTGELFF.

The CDR3 here is CASRDSSGGQYNEQFF. The DNA for the CDR3 is TGTGCCAGCAGAGACTCTAGCGGGGGCCAGTACAATGAGCAGTTCTTC. The rearrangement links TRBV4-2 to TRBJ2-1; 10 bases match TRBD2. Germline V gene sequence: CDR1 LGHNA, CDR2 YNFKEQ. Trimming at V came to 6 bases and at J to 4 bases, leaving 9 bases not matched to a gene. The CDR3 contains 16 residues.

At least ten counts were recorded for this clone. V usage is TRBV3-1 (or the pseudogene TRBV3-2) and J usage is TRBJ1-5; TRBD1 agrees at 10 bases. V dropped 3 bases and J dropped 7; count of bases not matched to a gene: 6. The CDR3 has 15 amino acids. In germline, CDR1 is LGHDT, CDR2 YNNKEL (reference sequence). Here the CDR3 reads CASSQGDRGGQPQHF. DNA for the CDR3: TGTGCCAGCAGCCAGGGGGACAGGGGAGGGCAGCCCCAGCATTTT.

The chain combines TRBV18 with TRBJ1-2; no clear D. Germline V gene sequence: CDR1 KGHSH, CDR2 LQKENI. The CDR3 runs 13 residues. The V and J ends lost 4 bases and 8 bases respectively, with 14 bases between them. The CDR3 reads CASSQNNRNGYTF. CDR3 DNA sequence: TGTGCCAGCTCACAGAATAACAGAAACGGCTACACCTTC.